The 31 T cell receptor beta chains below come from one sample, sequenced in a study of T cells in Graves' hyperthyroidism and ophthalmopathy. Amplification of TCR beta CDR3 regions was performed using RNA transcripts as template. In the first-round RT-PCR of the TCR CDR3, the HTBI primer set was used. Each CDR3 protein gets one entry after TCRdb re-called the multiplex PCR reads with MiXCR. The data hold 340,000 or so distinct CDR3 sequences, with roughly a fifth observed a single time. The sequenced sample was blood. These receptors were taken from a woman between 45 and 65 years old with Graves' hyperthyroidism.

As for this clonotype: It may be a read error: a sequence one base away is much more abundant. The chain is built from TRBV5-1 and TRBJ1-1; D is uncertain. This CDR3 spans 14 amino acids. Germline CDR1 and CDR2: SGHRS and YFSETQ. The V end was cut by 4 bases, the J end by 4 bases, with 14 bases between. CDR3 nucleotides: TGCGCCAGCAGCCCGGCCCCCGGGAGCACTGAAGCTTTCTTT. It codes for CASSPAPGSTEAFF. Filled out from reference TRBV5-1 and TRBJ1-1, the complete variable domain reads KAGVTQTPRYLIKTRGQQVTLSCSPISGHRSVSWYQQTPGQGLQFLFEYFSETQRNKGNFPGRFSGRQFSNSRSEMNVSTLELGDSALYLCASSPAPGSTEAFFGQGTRLTVV.

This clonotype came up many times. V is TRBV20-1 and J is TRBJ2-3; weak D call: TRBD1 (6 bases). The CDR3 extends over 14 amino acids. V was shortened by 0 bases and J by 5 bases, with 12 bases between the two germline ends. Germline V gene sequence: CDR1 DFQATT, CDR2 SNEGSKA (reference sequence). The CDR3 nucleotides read TGCAGTGCTAGAGATAGGCTAGGGGGAGATACGCAGTATTTT. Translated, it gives CSARDRLGGDTQYF.

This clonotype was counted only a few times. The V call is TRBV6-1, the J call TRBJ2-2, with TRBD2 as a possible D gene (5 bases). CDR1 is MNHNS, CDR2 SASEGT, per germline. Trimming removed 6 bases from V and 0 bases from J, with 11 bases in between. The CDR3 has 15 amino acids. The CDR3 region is CASSWTLPNTGELFF. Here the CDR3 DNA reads TGTGCCAGCAGCTGGACTCTACCGAACACCGGGGAGCTGTTTTTT.

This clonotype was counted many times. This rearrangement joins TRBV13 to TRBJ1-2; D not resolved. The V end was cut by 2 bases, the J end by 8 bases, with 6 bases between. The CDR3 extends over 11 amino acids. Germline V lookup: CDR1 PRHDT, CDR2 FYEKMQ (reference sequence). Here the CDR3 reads CASSLLGGYTF. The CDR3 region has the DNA TGTGCCAGCAGCTTACTGGGGGGCTACACCTTC. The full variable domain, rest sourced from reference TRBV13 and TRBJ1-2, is AAGVIQSPRHLIKEKRETATLKCYPIPRHDTVYWYQQGPGQDPQFLISFYEKMQSDKGSIPDRFSAQQFSDYHSELNMSSLELGDSALYFCASSLLGGYTFGSGTRLTVV.

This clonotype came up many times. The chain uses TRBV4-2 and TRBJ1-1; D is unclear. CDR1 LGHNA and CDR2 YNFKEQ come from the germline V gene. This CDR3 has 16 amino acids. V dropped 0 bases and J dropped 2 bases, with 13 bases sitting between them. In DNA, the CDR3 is TGTGCCAGCAGCCAAGAATACGGCAGGCGTAACACTGAAGCTTTCTTT. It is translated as CASSQEYGRRNTEAFF.

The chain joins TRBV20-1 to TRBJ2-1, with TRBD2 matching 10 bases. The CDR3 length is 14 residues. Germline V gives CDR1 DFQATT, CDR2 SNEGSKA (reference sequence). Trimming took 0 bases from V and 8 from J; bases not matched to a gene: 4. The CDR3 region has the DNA TGCAGTGCTAGAGATGTTGGGACTAGCGATGAGCAGTTCTTC. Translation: CSARDVGTSDEQFF.

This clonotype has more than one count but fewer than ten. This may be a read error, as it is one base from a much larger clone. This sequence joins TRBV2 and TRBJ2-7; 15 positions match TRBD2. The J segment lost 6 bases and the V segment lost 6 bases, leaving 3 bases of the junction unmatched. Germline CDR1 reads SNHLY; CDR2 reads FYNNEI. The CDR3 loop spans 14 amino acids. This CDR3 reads CASRRTSGRVEQYF. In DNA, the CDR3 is TGTGCCAGCAGAAGGACTAGCGGGAGGGTCGAGCAGTACTTC.

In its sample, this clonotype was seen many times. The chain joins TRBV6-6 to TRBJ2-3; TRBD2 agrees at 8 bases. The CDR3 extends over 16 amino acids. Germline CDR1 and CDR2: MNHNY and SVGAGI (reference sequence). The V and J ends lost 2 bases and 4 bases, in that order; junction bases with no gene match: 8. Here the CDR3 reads CASSYLRGGTADTQYF. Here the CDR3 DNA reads TGTGCCAGCAGTTACCTCCGGGGGGGGACGGCAGATACGCAGTATTTT.

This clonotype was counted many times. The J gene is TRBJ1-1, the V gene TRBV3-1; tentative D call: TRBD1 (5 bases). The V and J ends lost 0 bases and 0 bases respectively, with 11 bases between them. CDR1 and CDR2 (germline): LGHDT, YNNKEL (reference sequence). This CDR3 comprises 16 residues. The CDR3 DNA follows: TGTGCCAGCAGCCAAGATGATAGGGGCTTGAACACTGAAGCTTTCTTT. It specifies CASSQDDRGLNTEAFF.

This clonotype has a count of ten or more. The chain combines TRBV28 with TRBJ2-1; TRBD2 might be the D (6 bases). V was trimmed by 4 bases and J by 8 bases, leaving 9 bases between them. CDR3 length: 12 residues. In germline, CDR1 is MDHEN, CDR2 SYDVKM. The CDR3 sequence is CASSSGGHEQFF. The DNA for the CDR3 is TGTGCCAGCAGTTCAGGAGGGCATGAGCAGTTCTTC.

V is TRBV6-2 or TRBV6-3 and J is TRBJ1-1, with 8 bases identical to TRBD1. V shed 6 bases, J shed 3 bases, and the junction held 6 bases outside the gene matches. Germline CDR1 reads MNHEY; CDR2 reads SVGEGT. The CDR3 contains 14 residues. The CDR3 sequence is CASRPRGPDTEAFF. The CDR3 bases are TGTGCCAGCAGGCCCAGGGGGCCGGACACTGAAGCTTTCTTT.

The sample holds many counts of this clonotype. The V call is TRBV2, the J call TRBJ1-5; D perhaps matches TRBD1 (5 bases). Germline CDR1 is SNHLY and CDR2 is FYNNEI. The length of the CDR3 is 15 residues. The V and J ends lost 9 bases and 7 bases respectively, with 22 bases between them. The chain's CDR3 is CASRGGAGLEQPQHF. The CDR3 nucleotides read TGTGCCAGTAGGGGAGGTGCAGGGCTTGAACAGCCCCAGCATTTT. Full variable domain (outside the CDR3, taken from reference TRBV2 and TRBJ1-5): EPEVTQTPSHQVTQMGQEVILRCVPISNHLYFYWYRQILGQKVEFLVSFYNNEISEKSEIFDDQFSVERPDGSNFTLKIRSTKLEDSAMYFCASRGGAGLEQPQHFGDGTRLSIL.

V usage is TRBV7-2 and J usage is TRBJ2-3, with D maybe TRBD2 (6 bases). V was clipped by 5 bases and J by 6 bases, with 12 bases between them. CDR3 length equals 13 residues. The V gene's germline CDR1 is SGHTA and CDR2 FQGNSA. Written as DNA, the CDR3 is TGTGCCAGCAGCCCGCTGGCGGGGGATACGCAGTATTTT. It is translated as CASSPLAGDTQYF. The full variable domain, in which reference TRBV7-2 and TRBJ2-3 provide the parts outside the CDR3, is GAGVSQSPSNKVTEKGKDVELRCDPISGHTALYWYRQSLGQGLEFLIYFQGNSAPDKSGLPSDRFSAERTGGSVSTLTIQRTQQEDSAVYLCASSPLAGDTQYFGPGTRLTVL.

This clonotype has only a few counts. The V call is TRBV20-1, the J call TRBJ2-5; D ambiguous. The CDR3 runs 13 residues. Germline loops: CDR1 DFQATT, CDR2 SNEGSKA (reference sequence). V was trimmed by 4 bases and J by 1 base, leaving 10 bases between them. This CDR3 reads CSANQQVQETQYF. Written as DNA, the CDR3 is TGCAGTGCTAATCAGCAGGTCCAAGAGACCCAGTACTTC.

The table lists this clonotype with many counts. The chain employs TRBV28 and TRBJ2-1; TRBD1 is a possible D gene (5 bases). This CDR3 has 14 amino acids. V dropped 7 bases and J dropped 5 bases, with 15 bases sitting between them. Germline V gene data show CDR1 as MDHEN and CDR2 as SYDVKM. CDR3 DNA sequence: TGTGCCAGCACTATAAGCAGGGCAAACAATGAGCAGTTCTTC. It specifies CASTISRANNEQFF.

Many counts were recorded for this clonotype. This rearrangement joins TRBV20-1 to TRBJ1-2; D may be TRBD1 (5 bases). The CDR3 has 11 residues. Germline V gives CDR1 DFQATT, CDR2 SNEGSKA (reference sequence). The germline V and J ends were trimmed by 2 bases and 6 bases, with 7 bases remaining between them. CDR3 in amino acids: CSARQGNGYTF. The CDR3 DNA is TGCAGTGCTAGACAGGGAAATGGCTACACCTTC.

CDR3 protein: CSALGTSGRTSEQFF. DNA for the CDR3: TGCAGTGCCCTTGGGACTAGCGGTAGGACCTCTGAGCAGTTCTTC. The chain is built from TRBV20-1 and TRBJ2-1; 11 bases are shared with TRBD2. Germline V gene data show CDR1 as DFQATT and CDR2 as SNEGSKA (reference sequence). The CDR3 sequence is 15 residues long. V shed 6 bases and J 9 bases; nucleotides not matched to a gene: 13.

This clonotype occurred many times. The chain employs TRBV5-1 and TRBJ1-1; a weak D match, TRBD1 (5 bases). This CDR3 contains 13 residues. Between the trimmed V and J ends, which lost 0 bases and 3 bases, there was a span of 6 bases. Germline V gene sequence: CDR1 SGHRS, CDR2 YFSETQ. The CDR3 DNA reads TGCGCCAGCAGCTTGGTGGGGGACACTGAAGCTTTCTTT. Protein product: CASSLVGDTEAFF.

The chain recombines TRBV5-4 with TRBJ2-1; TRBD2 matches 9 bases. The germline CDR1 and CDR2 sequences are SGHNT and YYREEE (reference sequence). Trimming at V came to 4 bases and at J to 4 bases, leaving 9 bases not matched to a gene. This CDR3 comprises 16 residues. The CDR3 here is CASSHGASGKYNEQFF. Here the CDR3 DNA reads TGTGCCAGCAGCCATGGGGCTAGCGGGAAATACAATGAGCAGTTCTTC.

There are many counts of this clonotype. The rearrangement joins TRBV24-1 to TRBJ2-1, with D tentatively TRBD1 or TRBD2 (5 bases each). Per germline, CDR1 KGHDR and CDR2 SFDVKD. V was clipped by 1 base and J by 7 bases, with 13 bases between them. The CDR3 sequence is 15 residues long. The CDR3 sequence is CATSDFLGVSNEQFF. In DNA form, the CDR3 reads TGTGCCACCAGTGATTTCTTGGGGGTATCGAATGAGCAGTTCTTC.

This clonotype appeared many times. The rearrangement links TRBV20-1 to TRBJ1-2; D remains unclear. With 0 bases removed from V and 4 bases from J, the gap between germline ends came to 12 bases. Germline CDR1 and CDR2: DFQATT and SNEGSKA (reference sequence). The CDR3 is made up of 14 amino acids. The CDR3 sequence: CSARDGEWGYGYTF. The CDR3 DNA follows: TGCAGTGCTAGAGATGGGGAATGGGGCTATGGCTACACCTTC.

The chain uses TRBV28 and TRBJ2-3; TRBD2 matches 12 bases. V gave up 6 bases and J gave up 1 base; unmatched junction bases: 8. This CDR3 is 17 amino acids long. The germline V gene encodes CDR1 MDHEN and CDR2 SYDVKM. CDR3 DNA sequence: TGTGCCAGCAGGCCCCAACGGACTAGCGGGGGCACAGATACGCAGTATTTT. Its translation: CASRPQRTSGGTDTQYF.

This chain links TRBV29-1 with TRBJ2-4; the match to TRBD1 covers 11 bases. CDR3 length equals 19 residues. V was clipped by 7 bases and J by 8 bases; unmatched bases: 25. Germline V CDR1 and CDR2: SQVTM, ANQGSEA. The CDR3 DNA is TGCAGCGCTGCGGAGGCCGAGAATTTCAGGGACAGGGGGGTGGACATTCAGTACTTC. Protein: CSAAEAENFRDRGVDIQYF.

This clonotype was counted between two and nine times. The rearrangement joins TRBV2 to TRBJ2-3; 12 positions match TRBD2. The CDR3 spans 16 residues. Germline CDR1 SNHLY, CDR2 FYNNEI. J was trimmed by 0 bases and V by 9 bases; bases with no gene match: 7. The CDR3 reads CASRTSGASSTDTQYF. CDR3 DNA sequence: TGTGCCAGTAGGACTAGCGGGGCGTCTAGCACAGATACGCAGTATTTT.

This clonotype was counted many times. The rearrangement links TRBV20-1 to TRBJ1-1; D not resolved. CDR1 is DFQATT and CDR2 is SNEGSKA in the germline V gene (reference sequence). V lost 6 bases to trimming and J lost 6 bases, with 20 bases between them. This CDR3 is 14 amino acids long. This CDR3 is CSARRSSWTAEAFF. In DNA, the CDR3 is TGCAGTGCCAGGAGATCTTCTTGGACCGCTGAAGCTTTCTTT.

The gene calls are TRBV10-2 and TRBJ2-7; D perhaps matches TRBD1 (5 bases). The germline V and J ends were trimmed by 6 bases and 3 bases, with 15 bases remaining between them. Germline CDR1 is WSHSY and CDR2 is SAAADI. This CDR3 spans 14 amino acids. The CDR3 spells CASRKKWGGYEQYF. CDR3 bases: TGCGCCAGCAGGAAGAAGTGGGGCGGCTACGAGCAGTACTTC.

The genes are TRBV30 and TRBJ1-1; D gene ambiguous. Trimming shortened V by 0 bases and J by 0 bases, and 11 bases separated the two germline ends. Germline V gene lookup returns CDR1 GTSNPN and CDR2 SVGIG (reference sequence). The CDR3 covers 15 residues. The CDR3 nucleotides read TGTGCCTGGAGTGTACTGGGCAGCATGAACACTGAAGCTTTCTTT. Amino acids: CAWSVLGSMNTEAFF.

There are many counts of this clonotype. The CDR3 nucleotides are TGTGCCAGCAGCTTAGGGCTAAACAATCAGCCCCAGCATTTT. As protein: CASSLGLNNQPQHF. This chain joins TRBV7-2 and TRBJ1-5; D remains ambiguous. The germline V gene has CDR1 SGHTA and CDR2 FQGNSA. The CDR3 loop spans 14 amino acids. V gave up 1 base and J gave up 3 bases, with 7 bases separating them.

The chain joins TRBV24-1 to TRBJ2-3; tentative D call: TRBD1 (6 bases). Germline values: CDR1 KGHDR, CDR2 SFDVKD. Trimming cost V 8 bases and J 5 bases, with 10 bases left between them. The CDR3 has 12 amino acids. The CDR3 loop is CATKGVGDTQYF. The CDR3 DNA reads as TGTGCCACCAAGGGGGTTGGAGATACGCAGTATTTT.

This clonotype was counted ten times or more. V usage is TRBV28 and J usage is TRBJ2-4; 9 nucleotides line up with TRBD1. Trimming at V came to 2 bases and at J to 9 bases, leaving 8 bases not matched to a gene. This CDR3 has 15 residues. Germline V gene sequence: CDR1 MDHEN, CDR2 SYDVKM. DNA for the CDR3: TGTGCCAGCAGTTTAGGGGACAGGGAATTGGTCATTCAGTACTTC. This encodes CASSLGDRELVIQYF.

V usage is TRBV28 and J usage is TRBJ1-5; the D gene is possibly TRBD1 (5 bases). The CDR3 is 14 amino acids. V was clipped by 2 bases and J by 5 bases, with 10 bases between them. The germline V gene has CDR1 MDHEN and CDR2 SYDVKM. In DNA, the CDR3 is TGTGCCAGCAGTTTAGGAGGGACCGATCAGCCCCAGCATTTT. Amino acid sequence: CASSLGGTDQPQHF. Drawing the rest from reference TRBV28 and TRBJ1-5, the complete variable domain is DVKVTQSSRYLVKRTGEKVFLECVQDMDHENMFWYRQDPGLGLRLIYFSYDVKMKEKGDIPEGYSVSREKKERFSLILESASTNQTSMYLCASSLGGTDQPQHFGDGTRLSIL.